The clone carrying this TCR beta chain was observed a few times. The authors built TCR beta libraries using iRepertoire HTBI primers and Arm-PCR of CDR3 regions. Each CDR3 protein is one row after TCRdb ran MiXCR on the multiplex PCR reads. The sample includes approximately 350,000 distinct CDR3 sequences, roughly 17% of them seen just once. The time point here: newly diagnosed GD, antithyroid drugs for less than 3 months. PBMC RNA served as the TCR library source. Per American Thyroid Association guidelines, Graves' disease was diagnosed. CDR1 is SGHTS, CDR2 YDEGEE, per germline. Trimming removed 0 bases from V and 8 bases from J; junction bases left unmatched: 5. This CDR3 is built from 14 residues. The data originate from a study of regulatory T cells in long-lasting Graves disease. This sample was also put to use in a study of T cells in Graves' hyperthyroidism and ophthalmopathy.

The input for sequencing was peripheral blood mononuclear cells (PBMCs), taken at new diagnosis, from a patient treated with antithyroid drugs. This clonotype originated in a young woman with Graves disease. The V gene is TRBV5-8, the J gene TRBJ1-5; 7 bases agree with TRBD1. CDR3 nucleotide sequence: TGTGCCAGCAGCTTGGGACAGGGCCGCGAGCCCCAGCATTTT. Translated: CASSLGQGREPQHF.